The source of this T cell receptor (beta chain) is a study of T cells in Graves' hyperthyroidism and ophthalmopathy. This clonotype occurred a few times. There were TCR beta CDR3 regions amplified from RNA transcripts. Primed by the HTBI set, a first-round RT-PCR was run on the TCR CDR3. One entry per CDR3 protein results from TCRdb running MiXCR on the multiplex PCR reads. Of a few hundred thousand distinct CDR3 sequences listed, approximately 13% are singletons. V shed 0 bases and J shed 14 bases, with 10 bases lying between them. Germline CDR1 and CDR2: MNHEY and SVGEGT. The CDR3 runs 12 residues. The TCR was taken from a woman in her twenties or thirties with Graves' hyperthyroidism that later progressed to Graves' ophthalmopathy. The chain carries TRBV6-2 or TRBV6-3 and TRBJ1-4; D is undetermined. Source material: blood. CDR3 amino acids: CASSYSNSLLFF. The DNA of the CDR3 is TGTGCCAGCAGTTACTCGAACTCCCTTCTGTTTTTT.